This TCR beta chain is from a study of control samples from healthy donors and cancer patients. Generated by immunoSEQ multiplex PCR, the TCRdb table keeps only in-frame clones and is missing some. Here the sample spans 100,000 to 150,000 clones, 92% being singletons. From germline, CDR1 is SGHTA and CDR2 FQGNSA. V shed 2 bases, J shed 5 bases, and the junction held 0 bases outside the gene matches. This CDR3 comprises 14 residues. The V gene is TRBV7-2, the J gene TRBJ2-2; 9 nucleotides line up with TRBD2. The source material was blood. The TCR originated in a woman aged 50 to 65 in good health. The CDR3 DNA reads as TGTGCCAGCAGCTTAACTAGCGGGACCGGGGAGCTGTTTTTT. It translates to CASSLTSGTGELFF.